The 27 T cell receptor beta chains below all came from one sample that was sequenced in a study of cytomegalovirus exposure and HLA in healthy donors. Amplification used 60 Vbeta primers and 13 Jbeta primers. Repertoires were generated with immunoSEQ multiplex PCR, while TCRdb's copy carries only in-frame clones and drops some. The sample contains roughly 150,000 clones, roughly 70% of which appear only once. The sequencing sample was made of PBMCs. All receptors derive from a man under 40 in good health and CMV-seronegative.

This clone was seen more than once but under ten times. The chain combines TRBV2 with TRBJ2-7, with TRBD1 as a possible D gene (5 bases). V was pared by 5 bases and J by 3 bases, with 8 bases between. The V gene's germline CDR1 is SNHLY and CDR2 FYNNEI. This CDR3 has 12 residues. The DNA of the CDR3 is TGTGCCAGCAGTCTCAGGGTCTACGAGCAGTACTTC. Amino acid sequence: CASSLRVYEQYF.

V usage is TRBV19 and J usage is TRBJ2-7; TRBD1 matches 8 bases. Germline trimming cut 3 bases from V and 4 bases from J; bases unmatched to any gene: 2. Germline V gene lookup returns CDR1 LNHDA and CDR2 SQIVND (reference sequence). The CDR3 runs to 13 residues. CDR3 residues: CASSIGQGYEQYF. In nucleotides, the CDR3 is TGTGCCAGTAGTATTGGACAGGGTTACGAGCAGTACTTC.

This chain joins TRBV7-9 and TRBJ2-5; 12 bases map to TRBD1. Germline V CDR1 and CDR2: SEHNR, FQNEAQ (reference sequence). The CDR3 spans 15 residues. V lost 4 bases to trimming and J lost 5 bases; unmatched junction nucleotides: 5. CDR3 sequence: CASSSGTGGRETQYF. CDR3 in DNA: TGTGCCAGCAGCTCTGGGACAGGGGGCAGGGAGACCCAGTACTTC. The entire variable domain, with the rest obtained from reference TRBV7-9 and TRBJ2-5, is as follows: DTGVSQNPRHKITKRGQNVTFRCDPISEHNRLYWYRQTLGQGPEFLTYFQNEAQLEKSRLLSDRFSAERPKGSFSTLEIQRTEQGDSAMYLCASSSGTGGRETQYFGPGTRLLVL.

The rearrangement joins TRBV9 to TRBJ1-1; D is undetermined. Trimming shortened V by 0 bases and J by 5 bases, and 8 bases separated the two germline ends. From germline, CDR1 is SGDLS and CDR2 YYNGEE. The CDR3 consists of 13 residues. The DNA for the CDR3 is TGTGCCAGCAGCGTAGATTACCTAACTGAAGCTTTCTTT. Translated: CASSVDYLTEAFF.

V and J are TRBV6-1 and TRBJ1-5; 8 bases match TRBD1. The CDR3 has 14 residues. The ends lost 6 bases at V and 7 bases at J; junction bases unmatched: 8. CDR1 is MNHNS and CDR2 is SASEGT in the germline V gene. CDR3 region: CASRGRQGQQPQHF. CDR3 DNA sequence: TGTGCCAGCAGAGGTAGACAGGGGCAACAGCCCCAGCATTTT.

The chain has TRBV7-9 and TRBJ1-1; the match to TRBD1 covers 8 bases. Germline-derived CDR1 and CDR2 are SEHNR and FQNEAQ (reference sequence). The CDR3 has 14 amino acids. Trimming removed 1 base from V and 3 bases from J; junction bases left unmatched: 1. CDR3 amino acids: CASSLDRGDTEAFF. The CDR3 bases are TGTGCCAGCAGCTTAGACAGGGGGGACACTGAAGCTTTCTTT.

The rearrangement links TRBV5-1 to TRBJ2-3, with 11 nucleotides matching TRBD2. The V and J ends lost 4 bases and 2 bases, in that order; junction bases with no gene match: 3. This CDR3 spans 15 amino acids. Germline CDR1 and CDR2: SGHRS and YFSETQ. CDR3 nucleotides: TGCGCCAGCAGCGTAGCGGGGGGGGACACAGATACGCAGTATTTT. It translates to CASSVAGGDTDTQYF.

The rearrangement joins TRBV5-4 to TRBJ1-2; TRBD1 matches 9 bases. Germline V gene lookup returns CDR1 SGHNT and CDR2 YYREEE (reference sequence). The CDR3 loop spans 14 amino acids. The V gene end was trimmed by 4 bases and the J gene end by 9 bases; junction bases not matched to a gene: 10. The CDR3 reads CASSHDRGSDCYTF. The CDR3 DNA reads TGTGCCAGCAGCCACGACAGGGGGTCTGATTGCTACACCTTC.

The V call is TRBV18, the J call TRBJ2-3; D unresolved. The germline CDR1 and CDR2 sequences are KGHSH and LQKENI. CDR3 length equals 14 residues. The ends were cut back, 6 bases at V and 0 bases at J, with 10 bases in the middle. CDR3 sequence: CASSKTPSTDTQYF. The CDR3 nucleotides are TGTGCCAGCTCCAAGACTCCTAGCACAGATACGCAGTATTTT.

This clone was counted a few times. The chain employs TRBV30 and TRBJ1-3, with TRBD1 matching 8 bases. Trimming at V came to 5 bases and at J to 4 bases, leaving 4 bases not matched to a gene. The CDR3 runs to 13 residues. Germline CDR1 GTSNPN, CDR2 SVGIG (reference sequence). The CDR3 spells CAWGQGSGNTIYF. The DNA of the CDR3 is TGTGCCTGGGGACAGGGTTCGGGAAACACCATATATTTT.

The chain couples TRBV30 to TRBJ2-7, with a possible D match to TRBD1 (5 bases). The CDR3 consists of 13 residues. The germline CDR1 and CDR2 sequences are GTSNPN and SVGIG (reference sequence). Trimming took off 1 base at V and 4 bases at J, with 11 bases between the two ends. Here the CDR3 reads CAWSGQGEYEQYF. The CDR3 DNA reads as TGTGCCTGGAGTGGTCAGGGCGAATACGAGCAGTACTTC.

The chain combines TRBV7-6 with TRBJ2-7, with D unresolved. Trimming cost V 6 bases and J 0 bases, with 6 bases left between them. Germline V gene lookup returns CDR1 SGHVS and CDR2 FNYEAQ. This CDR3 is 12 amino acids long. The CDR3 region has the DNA TGTGCCAGCAGTCTCAGCTCCTACGAGCAGTACTTC. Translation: CASSLSSYEQYF. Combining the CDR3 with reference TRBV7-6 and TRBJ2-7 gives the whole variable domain GAGVSQSPRYKVTKRGQDVALRCDPISGHVSLYWYRQALGQGPEFLTYFNYEAQQDKSGLPNDRFSAERPEGSISTLTIQRTEQRDSAMYRCASSLSSYEQYFGPGTRLTVT.

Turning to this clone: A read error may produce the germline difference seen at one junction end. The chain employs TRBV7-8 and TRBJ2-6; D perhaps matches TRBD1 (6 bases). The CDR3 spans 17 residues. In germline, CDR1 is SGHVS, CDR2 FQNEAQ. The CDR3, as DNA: TGTGCCAGCAGCCTTAGGGGGTGGGGGTCTGGGGCCAACGGCCTGACTTTC. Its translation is CASSLRGWGSGANGLTF.

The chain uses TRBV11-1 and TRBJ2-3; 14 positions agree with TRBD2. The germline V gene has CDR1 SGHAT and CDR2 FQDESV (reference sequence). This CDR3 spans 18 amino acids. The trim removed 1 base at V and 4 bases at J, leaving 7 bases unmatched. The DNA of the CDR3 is TGTGCCAGCAGCTTAGGACTAGCGGGGGGGCCTTCGTCAGATACGCAGTATTTT. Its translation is CASSLGLAGGPSSDTQYF.

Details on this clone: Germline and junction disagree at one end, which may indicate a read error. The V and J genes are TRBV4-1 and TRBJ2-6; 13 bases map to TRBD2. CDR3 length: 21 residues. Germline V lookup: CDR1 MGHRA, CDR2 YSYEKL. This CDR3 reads CASSQRAAGTSGESGANGLTF. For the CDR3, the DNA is TGCGCCAGCAGCCAAAGAGCAGCCGGGACTAGCGGGGAATCTGGGGCCAACGGCCTGACTTTC.

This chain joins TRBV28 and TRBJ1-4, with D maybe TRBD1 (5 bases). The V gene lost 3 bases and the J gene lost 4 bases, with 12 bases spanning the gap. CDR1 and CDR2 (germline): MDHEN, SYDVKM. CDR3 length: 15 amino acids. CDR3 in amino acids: CASSFGEGINEKLFF. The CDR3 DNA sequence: TGTGCCAGCAGTTTTGGGGAGGGGATTAATGAAAAACTGTTTTTT.

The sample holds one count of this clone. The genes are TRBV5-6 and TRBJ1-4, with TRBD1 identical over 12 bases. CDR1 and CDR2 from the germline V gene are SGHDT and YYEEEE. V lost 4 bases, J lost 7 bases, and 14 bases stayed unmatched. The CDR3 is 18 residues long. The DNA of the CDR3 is TGTGCCAGCAGCCGTGCCGGGACAGGGGGCGCCGGGACTGAAAAACTGTTTTTT. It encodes CASSRAGTGGAGTEKLFF.

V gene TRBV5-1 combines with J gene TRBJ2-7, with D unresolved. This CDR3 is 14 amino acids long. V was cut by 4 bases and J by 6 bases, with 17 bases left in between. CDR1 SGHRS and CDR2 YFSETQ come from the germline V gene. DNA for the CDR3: TGCGCCAGCAGCCTGTCGCAGTTTCGAGGCGAGCAGTACTTC. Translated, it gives CASSLSQFRGEQYF.

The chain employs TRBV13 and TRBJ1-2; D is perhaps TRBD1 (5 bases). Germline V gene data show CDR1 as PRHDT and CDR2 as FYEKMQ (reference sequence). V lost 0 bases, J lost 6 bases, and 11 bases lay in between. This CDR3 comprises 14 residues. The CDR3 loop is CASSLGQGGDGYTF. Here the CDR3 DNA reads TGTGCCAGCAGCTTAGGGCAGGGAGGTGATGGCTACACCTTC.

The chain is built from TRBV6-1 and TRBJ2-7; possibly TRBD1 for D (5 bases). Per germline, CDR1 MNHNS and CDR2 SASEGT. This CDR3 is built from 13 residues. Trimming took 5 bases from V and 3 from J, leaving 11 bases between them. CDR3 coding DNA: TGTGCCAGCAGTTCAGGGTTAGACTACGAGCAGTACTTC. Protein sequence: CASSSGLDYEQYF.

CDR3 residues: CASSSEGQVVFF. The CDR3 DNA is TGTGCCAGCAGCTCTGAGGGACAAGTGGTGTTCTTC. J is TRBJ2-1 and V is TRBV7-2; a possible D gene is TRBD1 (6 bases). The CDR3 runs to 12 residues. Germline V gives CDR1 SGHTA, CDR2 FQGNSA. V was clipped by 4 bases and J by 15 bases, with 16 bases between them.

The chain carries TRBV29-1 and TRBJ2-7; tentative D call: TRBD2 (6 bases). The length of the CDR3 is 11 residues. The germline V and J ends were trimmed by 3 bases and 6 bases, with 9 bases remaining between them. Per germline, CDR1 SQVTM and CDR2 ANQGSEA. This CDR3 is CSVDGGAEQYF. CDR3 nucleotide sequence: TGCAGCGTTGATGGAGGGGCCGAGCAGTACTTC.

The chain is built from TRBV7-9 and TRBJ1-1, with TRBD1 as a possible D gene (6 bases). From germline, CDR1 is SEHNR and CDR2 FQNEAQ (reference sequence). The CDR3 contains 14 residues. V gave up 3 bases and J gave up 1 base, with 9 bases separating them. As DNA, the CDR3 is TGTGCCAGCAGCTTTCAGGGGCCGAACACTGAAGCTTTCTTT. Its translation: CASSFQGPNTEAFF.

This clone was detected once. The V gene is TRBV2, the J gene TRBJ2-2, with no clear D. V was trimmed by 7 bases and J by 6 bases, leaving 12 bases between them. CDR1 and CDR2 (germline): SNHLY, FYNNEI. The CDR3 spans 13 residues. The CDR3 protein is CASMSQVAGELFF. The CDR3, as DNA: TGTGCCAGCATGAGTCAGGTGGCCGGGGAGCTGTTTTTT.

The CDR3 coding sequence is TGTGCCAGCAGCCTTTTCGACAGGGGGCTCTACGAGCAGTACTTC. Protein product: CASSLFDRGLYEQYF. The genes are TRBV14 and TRBJ2-7; 10 bases map to TRBD1. From germline, CDR1 is SGHDN and CDR2 FVKESK. V lost 4 bases, J lost 3 bases, and 6 bases stayed unmatched. The CDR3 is 15 amino acids.

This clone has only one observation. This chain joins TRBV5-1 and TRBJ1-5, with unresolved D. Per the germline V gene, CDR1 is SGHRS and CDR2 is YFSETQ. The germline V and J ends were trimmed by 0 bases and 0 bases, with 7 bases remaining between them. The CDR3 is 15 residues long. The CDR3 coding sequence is TGCGCCAGCAGCTTGGATGGGCATAGCAATCAGCCCCAGCATTTT. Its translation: CASSLDGHSNQPQHF.

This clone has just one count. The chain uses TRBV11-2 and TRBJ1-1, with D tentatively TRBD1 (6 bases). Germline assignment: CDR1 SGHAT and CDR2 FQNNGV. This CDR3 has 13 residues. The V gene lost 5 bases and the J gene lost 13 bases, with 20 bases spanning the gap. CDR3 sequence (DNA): TGTGCCAGCAGCCCCCTGTCCAGGACAGAGGGTTTCTTT. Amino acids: CASSPLSRTEGFF.